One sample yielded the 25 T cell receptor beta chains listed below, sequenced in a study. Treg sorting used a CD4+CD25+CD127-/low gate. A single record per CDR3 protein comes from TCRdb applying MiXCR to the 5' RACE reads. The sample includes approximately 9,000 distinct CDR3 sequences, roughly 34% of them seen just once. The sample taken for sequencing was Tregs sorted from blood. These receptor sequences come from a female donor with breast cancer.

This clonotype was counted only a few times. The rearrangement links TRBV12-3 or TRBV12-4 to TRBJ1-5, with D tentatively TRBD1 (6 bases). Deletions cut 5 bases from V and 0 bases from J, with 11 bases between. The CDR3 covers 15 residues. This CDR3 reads CASSPGQHSNQPQHF. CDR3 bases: TGTGCCAGCAGTCCCGGACAGCATAGCAATCAGCCCCAGCATTTT.

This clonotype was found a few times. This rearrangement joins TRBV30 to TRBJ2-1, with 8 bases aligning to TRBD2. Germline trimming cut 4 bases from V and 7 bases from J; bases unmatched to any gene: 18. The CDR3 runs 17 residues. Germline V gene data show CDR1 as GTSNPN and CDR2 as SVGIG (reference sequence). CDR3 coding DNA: TGTGCCTGGACCAGCCCGGGACTAGGTACCGGGGGGAATGAGCAGTTCTTC. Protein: CAWTSPGLGTGGNEQFF.

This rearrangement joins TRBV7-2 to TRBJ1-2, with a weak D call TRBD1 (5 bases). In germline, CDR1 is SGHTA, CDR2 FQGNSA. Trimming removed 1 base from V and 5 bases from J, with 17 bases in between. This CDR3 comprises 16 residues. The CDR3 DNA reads TGTGCCAGCAGCTTAGTAGGGAGGGGAAGGCTTTATGGCTACACCTTC. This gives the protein CASSLVGRGRLYGYTF.

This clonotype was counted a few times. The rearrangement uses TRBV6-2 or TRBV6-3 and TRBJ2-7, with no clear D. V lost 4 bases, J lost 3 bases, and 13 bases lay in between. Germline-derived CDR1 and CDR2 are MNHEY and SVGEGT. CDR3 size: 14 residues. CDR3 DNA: TGTGCCAGCAGTTTCGTCAGACACTACTACGAGCAGTACTTC. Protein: CASSFVRHYYEQYF.

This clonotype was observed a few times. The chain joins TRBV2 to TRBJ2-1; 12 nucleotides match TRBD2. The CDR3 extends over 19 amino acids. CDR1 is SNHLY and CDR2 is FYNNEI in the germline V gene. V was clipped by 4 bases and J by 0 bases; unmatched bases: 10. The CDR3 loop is CASSGLAGVLGSSYNEQFF. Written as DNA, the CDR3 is TGTGCCAGCAGTGGACTAGCGGGAGTTTTGGGGAGCTCCTACAATGAGCAGTTCTTC.

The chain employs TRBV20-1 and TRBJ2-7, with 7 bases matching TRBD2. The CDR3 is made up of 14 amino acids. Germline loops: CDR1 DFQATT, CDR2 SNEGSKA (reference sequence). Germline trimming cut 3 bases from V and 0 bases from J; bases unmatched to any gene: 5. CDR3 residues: CSASGGSGSYEQYV. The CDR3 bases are TGCAGTGCTAGTGGCGGGAGTGGCTCCTACGAGCAGTACGTC.

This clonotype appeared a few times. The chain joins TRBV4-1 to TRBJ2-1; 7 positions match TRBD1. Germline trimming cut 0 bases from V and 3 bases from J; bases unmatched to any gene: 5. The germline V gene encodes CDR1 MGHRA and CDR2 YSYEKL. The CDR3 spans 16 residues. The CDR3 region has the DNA TGCGCCAGCAGCCAAGAACAGGGGCGGGTCTACAATGAGCAGTTCTTC. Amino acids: CASSQEQGRVYNEQFF.

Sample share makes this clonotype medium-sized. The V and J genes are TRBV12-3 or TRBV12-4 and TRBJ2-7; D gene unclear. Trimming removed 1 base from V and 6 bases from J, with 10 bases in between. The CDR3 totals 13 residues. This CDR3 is CASSLEQTFEQYF. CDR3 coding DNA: TGTGCCAGCAGTTTAGAACAGACTTTCGAGCAGTACTTC.

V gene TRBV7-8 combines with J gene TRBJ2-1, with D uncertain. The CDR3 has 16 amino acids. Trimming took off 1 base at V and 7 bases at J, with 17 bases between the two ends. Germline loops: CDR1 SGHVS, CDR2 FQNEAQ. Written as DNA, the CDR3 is TGTGCCAGCAGCTTAGGTAGTATAGCTAGTACAAATGAGCAGTTCTTC. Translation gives CASSLGSIASTNEQFF.

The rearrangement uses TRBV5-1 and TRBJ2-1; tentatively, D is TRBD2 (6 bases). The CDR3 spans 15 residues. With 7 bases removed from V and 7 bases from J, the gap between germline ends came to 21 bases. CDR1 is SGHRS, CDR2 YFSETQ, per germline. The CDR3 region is CASGRMGPGGNEQFF. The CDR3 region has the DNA TGCGCCAGCGGCCGGATGGGCCCCGGAGGGAATGAGCAGTTCTTC.

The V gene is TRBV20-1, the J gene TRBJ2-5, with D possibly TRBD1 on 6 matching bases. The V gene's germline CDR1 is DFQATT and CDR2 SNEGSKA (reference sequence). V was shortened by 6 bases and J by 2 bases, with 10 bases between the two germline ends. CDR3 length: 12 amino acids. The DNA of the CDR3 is TGCAGTGCCCGGACAGTTCAAGAGACCCAGTACTTC. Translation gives CSARTVQETQYF.

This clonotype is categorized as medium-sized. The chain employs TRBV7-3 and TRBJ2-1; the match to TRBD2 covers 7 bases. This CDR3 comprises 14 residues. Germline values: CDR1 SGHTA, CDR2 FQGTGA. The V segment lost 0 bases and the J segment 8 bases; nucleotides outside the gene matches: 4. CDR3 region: CASSLTGGVDEQFF. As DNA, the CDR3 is TGTGCCAGCAGCTTAACGGGGGGGGTCGATGAGCAGTTCTTC.

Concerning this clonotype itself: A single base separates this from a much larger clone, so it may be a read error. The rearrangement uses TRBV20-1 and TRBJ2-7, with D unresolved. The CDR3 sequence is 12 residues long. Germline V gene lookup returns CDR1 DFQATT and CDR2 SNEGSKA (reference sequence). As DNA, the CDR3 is TGCAGTGCAAATGGAACTCCCTACGAGCGGTACTTC. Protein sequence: CSANGTPYERYF.

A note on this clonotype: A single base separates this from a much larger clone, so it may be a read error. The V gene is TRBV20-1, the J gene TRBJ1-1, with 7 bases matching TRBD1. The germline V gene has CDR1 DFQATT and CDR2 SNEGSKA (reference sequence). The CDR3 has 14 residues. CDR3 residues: CSASARTGVFEALF. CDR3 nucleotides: TGCAGTGCTAGTGCGAGGACAGGAGTCTTTGAAGCTCTCTTT.

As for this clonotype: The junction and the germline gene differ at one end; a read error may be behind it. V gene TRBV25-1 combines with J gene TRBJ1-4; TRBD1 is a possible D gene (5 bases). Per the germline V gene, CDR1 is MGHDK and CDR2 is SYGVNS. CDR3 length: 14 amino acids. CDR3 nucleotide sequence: TGTGCCGGCAGTGATGGGACCCACATGGGAAAACTGTTTTTT. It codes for CAGSDGTHMGKLFF.

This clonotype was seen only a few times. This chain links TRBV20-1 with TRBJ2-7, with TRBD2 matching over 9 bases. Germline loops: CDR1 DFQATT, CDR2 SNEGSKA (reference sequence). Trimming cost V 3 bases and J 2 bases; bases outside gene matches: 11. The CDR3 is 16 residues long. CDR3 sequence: CSASRRAERGAYEQYF. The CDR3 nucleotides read TGCAGTGCTAGTCGCAGGGCCGAGCGGGGGGCCTACGAGCAGTACTTC.

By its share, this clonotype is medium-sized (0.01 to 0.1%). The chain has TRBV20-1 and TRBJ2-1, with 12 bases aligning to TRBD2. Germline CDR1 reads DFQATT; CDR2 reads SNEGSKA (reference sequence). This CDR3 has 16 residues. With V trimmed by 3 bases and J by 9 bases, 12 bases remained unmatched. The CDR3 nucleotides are TGCAGTGCTAGGTCTGCTAGCGGGAGGGCCTTGGGTGAGCAGTTCTTC. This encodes CSARSASGRALGEQFF.

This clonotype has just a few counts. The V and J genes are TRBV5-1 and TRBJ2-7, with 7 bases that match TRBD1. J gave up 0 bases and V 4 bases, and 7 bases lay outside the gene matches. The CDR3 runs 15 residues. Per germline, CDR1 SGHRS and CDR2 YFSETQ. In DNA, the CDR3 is TGCGCCAGCAGCCGGGTACAGGGGAGCTCCTACGAGCAGTACTTC. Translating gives CASSRVQGSSYEQYF.

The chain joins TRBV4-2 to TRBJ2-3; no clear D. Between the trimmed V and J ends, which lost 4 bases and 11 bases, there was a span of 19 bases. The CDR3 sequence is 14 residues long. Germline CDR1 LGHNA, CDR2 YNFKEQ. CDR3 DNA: TGTGCCAGCAGCCGGGCCCTCTTCCACAATGAGCAGTATTTT. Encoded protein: CASSRALFHNEQYF.

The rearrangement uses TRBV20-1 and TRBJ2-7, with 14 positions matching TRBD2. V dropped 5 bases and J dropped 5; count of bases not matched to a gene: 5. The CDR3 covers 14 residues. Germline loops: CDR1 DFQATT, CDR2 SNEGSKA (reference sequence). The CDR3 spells CSALTSGRADEQYF. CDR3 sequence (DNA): TGCAGTGCTTTGACTAGCGGGAGGGCCGACGAGCAGTACTTC.

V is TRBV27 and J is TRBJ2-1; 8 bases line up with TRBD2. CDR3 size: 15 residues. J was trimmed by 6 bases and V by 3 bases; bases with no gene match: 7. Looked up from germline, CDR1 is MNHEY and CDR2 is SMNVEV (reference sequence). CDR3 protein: CASSFGTGGGNEQFF. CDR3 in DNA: TGTGCCAGCAGTTTCGGAACGGGGGGGGGCAATGAGCAGTTCTTC.

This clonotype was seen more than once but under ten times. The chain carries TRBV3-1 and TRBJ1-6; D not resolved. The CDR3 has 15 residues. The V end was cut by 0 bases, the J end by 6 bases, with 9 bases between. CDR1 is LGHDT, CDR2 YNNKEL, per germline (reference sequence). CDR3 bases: TGTGCCAGCAGCCAAGAGGACGGTCTTAATTCACCCCTCCACTTT. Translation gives CASSQEDGLNSPLHF.

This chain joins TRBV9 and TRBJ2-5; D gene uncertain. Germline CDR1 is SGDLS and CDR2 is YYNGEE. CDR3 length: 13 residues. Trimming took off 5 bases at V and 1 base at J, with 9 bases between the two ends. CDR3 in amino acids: CASSVALQETQYF. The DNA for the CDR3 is TGTGCCAGCAGTGTGGCACTCCAAGAGACCCAGTACTTC.

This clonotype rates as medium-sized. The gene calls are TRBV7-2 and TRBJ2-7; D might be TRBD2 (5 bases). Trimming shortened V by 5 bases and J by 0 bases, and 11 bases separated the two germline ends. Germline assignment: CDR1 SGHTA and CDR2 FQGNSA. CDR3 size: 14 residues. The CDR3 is CASSELVSSYEQYF. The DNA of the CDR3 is TGTGCCAGCAGCGAACTAGTTAGCTCCTACGAGCAGTACTTC.

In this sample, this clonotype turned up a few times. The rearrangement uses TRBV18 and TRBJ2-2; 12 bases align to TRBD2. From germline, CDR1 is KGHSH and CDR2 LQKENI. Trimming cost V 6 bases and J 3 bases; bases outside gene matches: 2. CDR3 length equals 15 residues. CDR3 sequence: CASSRTSGDTGELFF. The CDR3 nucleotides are TGTGCCAGCTCGAGGACTAGCGGGGACACCGGGGAGCTGTTTTTT.